This T cell receptor (beta chain) appears in the sequencing data of a study of blood T cell repertoires in COVID-19. As for the study in general: Samples of COVID-19 (acute and convalescent) were obtained from the United States, Italy and Spain.

This clone appeared a few times. This CDR3 is built from 14 residues. Trimming removed 6 bases at V and 4 bases at J, with 15 bases between. Per the germline V gene, CDR1 is LNHDA and CDR2 is SQIVND (reference sequence). Only in-frame clones appear in the TCRdb table, and some are missing; sequencing was by immunoSEQ multiplex PCR. The sample consists of about 110,000 clones, less than 75% of them appearing once. Sequencing was performed on peripheral blood. This TCR came from a woman in her 40s with acute or convalescent COVID-19. V gene TRBV19 combines with J gene TRBJ1-2; perhaps TRBD1 as D (6 bases). The CDR3 here is CASRADSPSYGYTF. The CDR3 bases are TGTGCCAGTAGAGCGGACAGCCCCAGCTATGGCTACACCTTC.